The 21 T cell receptor beta chains presented below share a single source sample, sequenced in a study of T cell responses to AZD1222 COVID-19 vaccine. The data were produced by immunoSEQ multiplex PCR, yet TCRdb's version contains in-frame clones alone and is incomplete. The table includes approximately 150,000 clones, approximately 90% detected once. Source: peripheral blood, taken 28 days after the second AZD1222 dose. The receptors stem from an adult who received the AZD1222 COVID-19 vaccine.

The chain links TRBV4-2 to TRBJ2-7, with TRBD1 matching over 8 bases. CDR1 and CDR2 from the germline V gene are LGHNA and YNFKEQ. V gave up 4 bases and J gave up 5 bases; unmatched junction bases: 10. The CDR3 has 15 amino acids. The CDR3 DNA reads TGTGCCAGCAGCCCCGCGACAGGGGTGGGAGACGAGCAGTACTTC. It translates to CASSPATGVGDEQYF.

The chain has TRBV19 and TRBJ1-3; D not resolved. The V and J ends lost 5 bases and 0 bases respectively, with 8 bases between them. The CDR3 sequence is 14 residues long. CDR1 is LNHDA and CDR2 is SQIVND in the germline V gene (reference sequence). The CDR3 DNA sequence: TGTGCCAGTAGTTTTCAGGTCTCTGGAAACACCATATATTTT. Encoded protein: CASSFQVSGNTIYF.

V gene TRBV29-1 combines with J gene TRBJ2-5; D is possibly TRBD1 or TRBD2 (5 bases each). Trimming cost V 5 bases and J 3 bases, with 16 bases left between them. CDR3 length: 14 amino acids. Germline V gives CDR1 SQVTM, CDR2 ANQGSEA. The CDR3, as DNA: TGCAGCGTTTGGGGCCACTGGACTGAAGAGACCCAGTACTTC. Protein sequence: CSVWGHWTEETQYF.

This rearrangement joins TRBV18 to TRBJ1-6; D is possibly TRBD1 (6 bases). In germline, CDR1 is KGHSH, CDR2 LQKENI. The length of the CDR3 is 17 residues. The V and J ends lost 3 bases and 2 bases respectively, with 14 bases between them. The CDR3 DNA is TGTGCCAGCTCACCTCAGGGGTTAGGAACCTATAATTCACCCCTCCACTTT. Its translation is CASSPQGLGTYNSPLHF.

The chain joins TRBV19 to TRBJ1-4, with D maybe TRBD1 (6 bases). Germline CDR1 is LNHDA and CDR2 is SQIVND (reference sequence). This CDR3 has 16 residues. The ends were cut back, 3 bases at V and 0 bases at J, with 11 bases in the middle. The CDR3 spells CASSIGQTATNEKLFF. In nucleotides, the CDR3 is TGTGCCAGTAGTATTGGACAGACTGCAACTAATGAAAAACTGTTTTTT.

The chain employs TRBV6-5 and TRBJ1-1; the D gene is possibly TRBD1 (5 bases). CDR3 length equals 15 residues. The V end lost 7 bases, the J end lost 2 bases, and 17 bases lay between the germline ends. Germline V gene data show CDR1 as MNHEY and CDR2 as SVGAGI. The CDR3 region has the DNA TGTGCCAGCAACGGGGCAGGGTTATCCAACACTGAAGCTTTCTTT. As protein: CASNGAGLSNTEAFF.

The genes are TRBV10-3 and TRBJ1-4; D is unresolved. V gave up 6 bases and J gave up 1 base, with 6 bases separating them. From germline, CDR1 is ENHRY and CDR2 SYGVKD. CDR3 size: 13 residues. The chain's CDR3 is CAIREETNEKLFF. The CDR3 DNA follows: TGTGCCATCAGGGAGGAAACTAATGAAAAACTGTTTTTT.

The rearrangement links TRBV7-2 to TRBJ2-7, with a possible D match to TRBD1 (6 bases). The germline gives CDR1 SGHTA, CDR2 FQGNSA. The CDR3 sequence is 12 residues long. Trimming cost V 4 bases and J 7 bases, with 11 bases left between them. Here the CDR3 DNA reads TGTGCCAGCAGCTCCACCGACAGGGAGCAGTACTTC. It yields the protein CASSSTDREQYF. The full variable domain, rest sourced from reference TRBV7-2 and TRBJ2-7, is GAGVSQSPSNKVTEKGKDVELRCDPISGHTALYWYRQSLGQGLEFLIYFQGNSAPDKSGLPSDRFSAERTGGSVSTLTIQRTQQEDSAVYLCASSSTDREQYFGPGTRLTVT.

The CDR3 coding sequence is TGTGCCATCAGTGAGTCTTTGGAACAGCCCTTAACCTTC. Translating gives CAISESLEQPLTF. V gene TRBV10-3 combines with J gene TRBJ1-2; no definite D call. CDR1 and CDR2 from the germline V gene are ENHRY and SYGVKD. The CDR3 runs 13 residues. V was clipped by 0 bases and J by 14 bases, with 16 bases between them.

The chain joins TRBV18 to TRBJ1-4, with D possibly being TRBD1 (5 bases). This CDR3 region has 15 residues. Germline-derived CDR1 and CDR2 are KGHSH and LQKENI. With 2 bases removed from V and 8 bases from J, the gap between germline ends came to 15 bases. The CDR3 loop is CASSPTQGLGEKLFF. In DNA, the CDR3 is TGTGCCAGCTCACCAACGCAGGGACTCGGGGAAAAACTGTTTTTT.

The chain uses TRBV7-8 and TRBJ1-3; D gene ambiguous. The V and J ends lost 1 base and 0 bases respectively, with 10 bases between them. The CDR3 is 16 amino acids. Germline CDR1 reads SGHVS; CDR2 reads FQNEAQ. CDR3 region: CASSLGRTHSGNTIYF. For the CDR3, the DNA is TGTGCCAGCAGCTTAGGACGCACACACTCTGGAAACACCATATATTTT.

This clone was observed once. The rearrangement uses TRBV19 and TRBJ1-2; 8 bases are shared with TRBD1. From germline, CDR1 is LNHDA and CDR2 SQIVND (reference sequence). The V and J ends lost 4 bases and 8 bases, in that order; junction bases with no gene match: 6. The CDR3 runs to 13 residues. The CDR3 coding sequence is TGTGCCAGTAGTAAAGGACAGGGATACGGCTACACCTTC. Encoded protein: CASSKGQGYGYTF.

The gene calls are TRBV14 and TRBJ1-1; perhaps TRBD1 as D (6 bases). CDR1 and CDR2 (germline): SGHDN, FVKESK. This CDR3 comprises 11 residues. V was shortened by 5 bases and J by 10 bases, with 11 bases between the two germline ends. The CDR3 reads CASSFQGIAFF. CDR3 nucleotides: TGTGCCAGCAGCTTTCAGGGGATAGCTTTCTTT.

The chain is built from TRBV15 and TRBJ1-2; 8 nucleotides agree with TRBD1. J gave up 4 bases and V 1 base, and 2 bases lay outside the gene matches. CDR1 and CDR2 from the germline V gene are LNHNV and YYDKDF (reference sequence). The CDR3 totals 14 residues. The CDR3 DNA is TGTGCCACCAGCAGAGCCAGGGGGCCCTATGGCTACACCTTC. Its translation is CATSRARGPYGYTF.

The chain uses TRBV19 and TRBJ1-4; D is unresolved. This CDR3 has 16 residues. Between the trimmed V and J ends, which lost 5 bases and 0 bases, there was a span of 13 bases. CDR1 is LNHDA and CDR2 is SQIVND in the germline V gene (reference sequence). In nucleotides, the CDR3 is TGTGCCAGTAGTCACGGACGGATAGCAACTAATGAAAAACTGTTTTTT. Its translation is CASSHGRIATNEKLFF.

V gene TRBV6-5 combines with J gene TRBJ1-2, with TRBD1 identical over 8 bases. V shed 6 bases, J shed 2 bases, and the junction held 2 bases outside the gene matches. The CDR3 length is 13 residues. From germline, CDR1 is MNHEY and CDR2 SVGAGI. CDR3 residues: CASRRQGNYGYTF. In DNA, the CDR3 is TGTGCCAGCAGGAGACAGGGGAACTATGGCTACACCTTC.

The chain employs TRBV2 and TRBJ1-4, with D possibly TRBD1 on 5 matching bases. This CDR3 region has 15 residues. The ends were cut back, 6 bases at V and 2 bases at J, with 13 bases in the middle. Germline V CDR1 and CDR2: SNHLY, FYNNEI. The CDR3 region is CASSKKGATNEKLFF. The CDR3 nucleotides read TGTGCCAGCAGCAAGAAAGGGGCTACTAATGAAAAACTGTTTTTT. The whole variable domain, remainder taken from reference TRBV2 and TRBJ1-4, is EPEVTQTPSHQVTQMGQEVILRCVPISNHLYFYWYRQILGQKVEFLVSFYNNEISEKSEIFDDQFSVERPDGSNFTLKIRSTKLEDSAMYFCASSKKGATNEKLFFGSGTQLSVL.

This rearrangement joins TRBV6-5 to TRBJ1-2; 8 bases agree with TRBD1. The CDR3 has 12 residues. The J segment lost 13 bases and the V segment lost 6 bases, leaving 10 bases of the junction unmatched. From germline, CDR1 is MNHEY and CDR2 SVGAGI. CDR3 DNA sequence: TGTGCCAGCAGCCCCACAGGGGGGGCTGGCACCTTC. This encodes CASSPTGGAGTF.

This clone was counted a single time. The chain couples TRBV6-5 to TRBJ1-1; a weak D match, TRBD1 (5 bases). This CDR3 has 13 residues. Germline loops: CDR1 MNHEY, CDR2 SVGAGI. Trimming shortened V by 5 bases and J by 4 bases, and 11 bases separated the two germline ends. For the CDR3, the DNA is TGTGCCAGCAGTCCGGGACGCGTCACTGAAGCTTTCTTT. Residues: CASSPGRVTEAFF.

The chain couples TRBV5-4 to TRBJ2-1, with 9 positions matching TRBD2. CDR3 length: 17 residues. J gave up 7 bases and V 4 bases, and 15 bases lay outside the gene matches. Germline loops: CDR1 SGHNT, CDR2 YYREEE (reference sequence). CDR3 loop: CASSVPSGAGVVNEQFF. CDR3 nucleotides: TGTGCCAGCAGCGTCCCTAGCGGGGCTGGGGTAGTGAATGAGCAGTTCTTC. Variable domain in full (rest from reference TRBV5-4 and TRBJ2-1): ETGVTQSPTHLIKTRGQQVTLRCSSQSGHNTVSWYQQALGQGPQFIFQYYREEENGRGNFPPRFSGLQFPNYSSELNVNALELDDSALYLCASSVPSGAGVVNEQFFGPGTRLTVL.

V usage is TRBV2 and J usage is TRBJ2-1; no reliable D call. The CDR3 contains 10 residues. In germline, CDR1 is SNHLY, CDR2 FYNNEI. Between the trimmed V and J ends, which lost 8 bases and 8 bases, there was a span of 7 bases. DNA for the CDR3: TGTGCCAGCGGCAAGTATGAGCAGTTCTTC. This encodes CASGKYEQFF.